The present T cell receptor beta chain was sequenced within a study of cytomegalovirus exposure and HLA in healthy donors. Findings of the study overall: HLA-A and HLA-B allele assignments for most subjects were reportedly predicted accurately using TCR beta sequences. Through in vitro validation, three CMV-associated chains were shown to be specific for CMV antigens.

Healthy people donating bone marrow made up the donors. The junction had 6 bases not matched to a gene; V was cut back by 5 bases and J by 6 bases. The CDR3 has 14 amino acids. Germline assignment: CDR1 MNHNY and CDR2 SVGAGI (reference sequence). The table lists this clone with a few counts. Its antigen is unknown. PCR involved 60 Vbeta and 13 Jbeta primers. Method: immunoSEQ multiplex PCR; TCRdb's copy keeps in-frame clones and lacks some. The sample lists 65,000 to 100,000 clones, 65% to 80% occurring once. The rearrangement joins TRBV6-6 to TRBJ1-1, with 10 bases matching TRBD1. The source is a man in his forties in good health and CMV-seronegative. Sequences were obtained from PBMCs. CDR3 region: CASSETGGVAEAFF. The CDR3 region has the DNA TGTGCCAGCAGTGAGACAGGGGGCGTCGCTGAAGCTTTCTTT.